This record looks at one T cell receptor beta chain sequence and its context. Only one count was recorded for this clone. Its antigen is not yet known. No per-base quality is available; no much larger clone lies one base away. The CDR3 numbers 14 residues from cysteine through phenylalanine. The entry retains the CDR3 DNA only, 42 bases that are in frame from base 1. V and J are truncated by 0 bases and 4 bases respectively, leaving an intervening sequence of 10 bases. The germline V gene sets CDR1 to SGHRS and CDR2 to YFSETQ. The sample's time point label is to be understood as: cycle 2 day 1 (C2D1) of nivolumab. Every trial patient had relapsed after autologous stem cell transplantation, and cohorts A, B and C differed in prior brentuximab vedotin exposure. The trial cohort included 50 to 70 patients with relapsed/refractory classical Hodgkin lymphoma, and each patient had a best overall response of complete response, partial response or progressive disease. Trial patients were treated with single-agent nivolumab in the multi-cohort phase II CheckMate 205 trial. An independent review committee assessed best overall response by applying the 2007 International Working Group response criteria. Trial PBMCs were collected just before the start of nivolumab (C1D1) and during therapy at cycle 2 day 1 and cycle 4 day 1. Peripheral blood was collected in 8 mL Vacutainer Cell Preparation Tubes, from which PBMCs were isolated by centrifugation and then cryopreserved.

The Qiagen DNeasy kit was used to extract genomic DNA both from unsorted PBMCs and from the negatively selected CD4+ and CD8+ fractions. Using primers that anneal to V and J segments, immunoSEQ multiplex PCR amplified the TCR beta CDR3 regions. A synthetic immune receptor repertoire was used to minimize amplification bias, and any residual bias was removed computationally once sequencing was done. The study's own analysis went as follows. Custom Python scripts were used to quantify repertoire diversity as the Shannon entropy index. Unsorted, CD4+ and CD8+ repertoires were analyzed separately, except for combined analyses in which CD4+ and CD8+ sequences were merged in silico. A clone was considered expanded if an increase in frequency of at least 2-fold after treatment relative to C1D1 was found, and a pseudocount of 0.5 was applied to clones undetected at baseline. Clones with 0 or 1 copy at C1D1 were classified as singleton clones, and clones with 2 or more copies were classified as non-singleton clones. Clones expanded in unsorted samples were annotated as CD4+, CD8+ or unknown by matching protein sequences in sorted samples from the same patient. Diversity changes from C1D1 to C4D1 were tested in paired samples using Wilcoxon tests. TCRdb retrieved this table from immuneACCESS and kept in-frame rearrangements only. Not all clones are present; in checked studies, unresolved V genes account for under half, and no reason is known for the remainder. V, J and clone size are taken as reported in that table, and D and trimming were inferred from the DNA itself. This sample is represented by approximately 50,000 clones; just under 75% of them were singletons. Jointly, the top ten make up roughly 16% of the sample.

The sample originates from a study of PD-1 blockade in classical Hodgkin lymphoma (dated by TCRdb to between 2020 and 2021). Describing the broader study: Nivolumab dosing was 3 mg/kg intravenously every 2 weeks, continuing until either disease progression or unacceptable toxicity. The study used TCR beta sequencing and CyTOF to define a peripheral blood immune signature of response to PD-1 blockade in classical Hodgkin lymphoma.

Findings and caveats that apply to the study as a whole: Baseline TCR diversity was reported to be lower in newly diagnosed patients than in healthy donors and to be lower still in relapsed/refractory patients. Baseline diversity similar to that of newly diagnosed patients was observed in trial patients achieving complete response, whereas significantly lower diversity was observed in partial responders and progressors. CD4+ but not CD8+ TCR diversity rose significantly by C4D1 (p=0.0027 vs p=0.16), most apparent in complete responders (p=0.02). Lower diversity was seen in patients whose nivolumab began less than 1 year after ASCT, and these patients were left out of later analyses so that immune reconstitution would not confound the results. The study was restricted to a single clinical trial cohort, and the causes of repertoire differences, possibly disease activity or prior therapy, were left undefined.

The chain was built from TRBV5-1 and TRBJ1-2; the D gene is not confidently resolved. The sample in question was peripheral blood mononuclear cells (PBMCs), obtained before the second cycle of nivolumab. The source is a human donor with classical Hodgkin lymphoma. In nucleotide form, the sequence is TGCGCCAGCAGCTTGGTCACCGGTTTCTATGGCTACACCTTC. The resulting protein is CASSLVTGFYGYTF.